This TCR beta chain stems from a study of T cell repertoires in cytomegalovirus infection. Study-level information: Use of recently identified HLA-C-restricted and well-studied HLA-B-restricted CMV epitopes was part of the study. Both CMV infection and a matching HLA type were indicated by public TCR beta signatures. Study-level results: Ex vivo, HLA-C-restricted CMV-specific TCR beta clonotypes prevailed over the rest of the response.

Each CDR3 protein is one row after TCRdb ran MiXCR on the reads. This sample has under 850,000 distinct CDR3 sequences, with about 30% found just once. V lost 4 bases, J lost 3 bases, and 3 bases stayed unmatched. The CDR3 is made up of 15 amino acids. Per the germline V gene, CDR1 is KGHSH and CDR2 is LQKENI. Details on this clonotype: Its antigen remains unknown.

Source: cultured PBMCs, taken from culture after CMV antigen stimulation. This receptor was taken from a human donor in good health (CMV status not recorded). Some clones in this sample may be carry-over from other donors' samples. The chain employs TRBV18 and TRBJ2-3; 11 nucleotides agree with TRBD2. The CDR3 is CASSQSSGRTDTQYF. CDR3 DNA sequence: TGTGCCAGCTCACAATCTAGCGGGAGGACAGATACGCAGTATTTT.